Presented here are 14 T cell receptor beta chains from one specimen sequenced in a study of PD-1 blockade in mismatch repair-deficient tumors. Generated by immunoSEQ multiplex PCR, the TCRdb table keeps only in-frame clones and is missing some. The profile shows 120,000 or so clones, about 86% of them singletons. The sequencing used peripheral blood, collected 44 weeks after starting pembrolizumab. The receptors stem from an adult with mismatch repair-deficient cancer.

The CDR3 loop reads CASSPVDRKNEKLFF. The CDR3 DNA reads TGTGCCAGCAGCCCGGTGGACAGGAAGAATGAAAAACTGTTTTTT. This chain connects TRBV7-8 to TRBJ1-4; 7 positions match TRBD1. There are 15 residues in the CDR3. Unmatched junction bases numbered 8, after V lost 5 bases and J lost 5 bases. The germline V gene has CDR1 SGHVS and CDR2 FQNEAQ.

The V gene is TRBV1, the J gene TRBJ1-5. TRBV1 is noted as a pseudogene. This CDR3 comprises 17 residues. The CDR3 loop is CTSSSISPGYSNQPQHF. CDR3 nucleotide sequence: TGCACCAGCAGCTCTATATCCCCGGGGTATAGCAATCAGCCCCAGCATTTT.

The chain employs TRBV5-6 and TRBJ2-5; D gene uncertain. The CDR3 length is 11 residues. Trimming stripped 0 bases from V and 6 bases from J, with 3 bases between. Germline V gives CDR1 SGHDT, CDR2 YYEEEE. In nucleotides, the CDR3 is TGTGCCAGCAGCTTGGGACAGACCCAGTACTTC. It specifies CASSLGQTQYF.

The genes are TRBV9 and TRBJ1-1, with 9 bases lining up with TRBD1. Germline V gives CDR1 SGDLS, CDR2 YYNGEE. The ends lost 3 bases at V and 7 bases at J; junction bases unmatched: 10. CDR3 length: 15 residues. CDR3 nucleotides: TGTGCCAGCAGCGCCCCCGGGACAGGGTGGAGTGAAGCTTTCTTT. This translates into CASSAPGTGWSEAFF. Variable domain in full (rest from reference TRBV9 and TRBJ1-1): DSGVTQTPKHLITATGQRVTLRCSPRSGDLSVYWYQQSLDQGLQFLIQYYNGEERAKGNILERFSAQQFPDLHSELNLSSLELGDSALYFCASSAPGTGWSEAFFGQGTRLTVV.

The gene calls are TRBV5-1 and TRBJ2-1; 7 bases are shared with TRBD1. The length of the CDR3 is 16 residues. Germline V CDR1 and CDR2: SGHRS, YFSETQ. Trimming took 0 bases from V and 3 from J; bases not matched to a gene: 6. The CDR3 spells CASSLAPGQSYNEQFF. For the CDR3, the DNA is TGCGCCAGCAGCTTGGCACCGGGACAGAGCTACAATGAGCAGTTCTTC.

This clone showed up just once. The chain is built from TRBV28 and TRBJ2-7; 12 bases match TRBD1. Germline values: CDR1 MDHEN, CDR2 SYDVKM. CDR3 length: 17 residues. V shed 6 bases, J shed 9 bases, and the junction held 18 bases outside the gene matches. Here the CDR3 reads CASRKPSWGTGGVRQYF. The CDR3 DNA reads TGTGCCAGCAGGAAACCCTCCTGGGGGACAGGGGGCGTTCGGCAGTACTTC.

J is TRBJ1-2 and V is TRBV28; D is undetermined. The germline V gene encodes CDR1 MDHEN and CDR2 SYDVKM. Trimming shortened V by 8 bases and J by 0 bases, and 13 bases separated the two germline ends. The CDR3 sequence is 14 residues long. DNA for the CDR3: TGTGCCAGCGGAACCCTCGACCCTAACTATGGCTACACCTTC. Amino acid sequence: CASGTLDPNYGYTF.

Concerning this clone: A junction boundary mismatches the germline segment, possibly from a read error. The chain employs TRBV14 and TRBJ2-5; TRBD1 might be the D (5 bases). Germline values: CDR1 SGHDN, CDR2 FVKESK. The CDR3 covers 12 residues. The CDR3 loop is CASSQDHRTSDF. CDR3 nucleotides: TGTGCCAGCAGCCAAGATCACAGGACATCGGACTTC.

The chain uses TRBV28 and TRBJ1-5; D is uncertain. Germline V gives CDR1 MDHEN, CDR2 SYDVKM. The CDR3 is 12 residues long. V was shortened by 3 bases and J by 6 bases, with 6 bases between the two germline ends. In nucleotides, the CDR3 is TGTGCCAGCAGTTTCGGAGCTCAGCCCCAGCATTTT. Residues: CASSFGAQPQHF.

This clone is a singleton in its sample. The gene calls are TRBV19 and TRBJ2-7; D perhaps matches TRBD1 (5 bases). Germline loops: CDR1 LNHDA, CDR2 SQIVND (reference sequence). The CDR3 totals 13 residues. Trimming took 3 bases from V and 2 from J, leaving 8 bases between them. The DNA for the CDR3 is TGTGCCAGTAGTATCCAGGGAACCTACGAGCAGTACTTC. Translating gives CASSIQGTYEQYF.

The gene calls are TRBV7-9 and TRBJ2-1; D might be TRBD2 (5 bases). This CDR3 contains 13 residues. The germline V gene encodes CDR1 SEHNR and CDR2 FQNEAQ (reference sequence). The V end was cut by 0 bases, the J end by 12 bases, with 12 bases between. The CDR3 DNA is TGTGCCAGCAGCTTAGCTCTACTAGTACGGCAGTTCTTC. It specifies CASSLALLVRQFF. The whole variable domain, filled in from reference TRBV7-9 and TRBJ2-1, reads DTGVSQNPRHKITKRGQNVTFRCDPISEHNRLYWYRQTLGQGPEFLTYFQNEAQLEKSRLLSDRFSAERPKGSFSTLEIQRTEQGDSAMYLCASSLALLVRQFFGPGTRLTVL.

The chain couples TRBV19 to TRBJ2-1; 7 nucleotides match TRBD2. Looked up from germline, CDR1 is LNHDA and CDR2 is SQIVND (reference sequence). The J segment lost 1 base and the V segment lost 3 bases, leaving 3 bases of the junction unmatched. The CDR3 consists of 15 residues. The CDR3 sequence: CASSILAESYNEQFF. The CDR3 DNA reads as TGTGCCAGTAGTATCCTAGCGGAGTCCTACAATGAGCAGTTCTTC.

This clone came up a few times. The chain couples TRBV5-1 to TRBJ2-7; no clear D. The germline V gene has CDR1 SGHRS and CDR2 YFSETQ. Trimming cost V 0 bases and J 0 bases, with 7 bases left between them. This CDR3 spans 14 amino acids. CDR3 region: CASSLAGPSYEQYF. The CDR3 DNA follows: TGCGCCAGCAGCTTGGCAGGTCCCTCCTACGAGCAGTACTTC.

The chain links TRBV27 to TRBJ2-1, with D perhaps TRBD2 (6 bases). This CDR3 has 15 residues. Trimming cost V 5 bases and J 6 bases, with 17 bases left between them. Germline V lookup: CDR1 MNHEY, CDR2 SMNVEV (reference sequence). The CDR3 sequence is CASSIPDYRGNEQFF. For the CDR3, the DNA is TGTGCCAGCAGTATTCCGGACTACCGAGGCAATGAGCAGTTCTTC.